These 2 T cell receptor beta chains were sequenced from one sample in a study of blood T cell repertoires in COVID-19. The repertoire was sequenced with immunoSEQ multiplex PCR; TCRdb's copy has only in-frame clones and lacks some. The sample shows about 210,000 clones, over 70% of them seen only once. What was sequenced was peripheral blood. These TCRs come from a man between 50 and 59 years old with active or convalescent COVID-19.

The rearrangement links TRBV6-2 or TRBV6-3 to TRBJ1-5; 7 bases map to TRBD1. The CDR3 runs to 13 residues. Germline V gene sequence: CDR1 MNHEY, CDR2 SVGEGT. Losses at the gene ends were 5 bases for V and 7 bases for J; bases not matched to a gene: 5. CDR3 amino acids: CASSDRVSQPQHF. DNA for the CDR3: TGTGCCAGCAGTGACAGGGTCAGCCAGCCCCAGCATTTT.

The V gene is TRBV18, the J gene TRBJ2-7; TRBD2 is a possible D gene (7 bases). In germline, CDR1 is KGHSH, CDR2 LQKENI. V shed 0 bases and J shed 7 bases, with 19 bases lying between them. The length of the CDR3 is 16 residues. This chain's CDR3 is CASSPPRGGGSREQYF. Here the CDR3 DNA reads TGTGCCAGCTCACCACCGAGGGGGGGCGGATCTCGGGAGCAGTACTTC.